The 27 T cell receptor beta chains in this list originate from one sample, sequenced in a study of T cells expressing NK-cell markers. Using the 5' RACE reads, TCRdb records one entry per CDR3 protein without DNA. The sample table sets out about 380,000 distinct CDR3 sequences. The specimen sequenced was blood T cells: a sorted CD56 or NKG2C T cell subset, CD4+ or CD8+ T cells, or bulk PBMC T cells (not recorded which). The receptors were sampled from a man aged 18 to 70 in good health.

This chain uses TRBV2 with TRBJ2-5; TCRdb's D call, TRBD2, is unchecked because there is no DNA. The CDR3 length is 16 residues. CDR1 and CDR2 (germline): SNHLY, FYNNEI. The CDR3 sequence is CASSYLGGYALETQYF.

This CDR3 reads CASSLWVGGATDTQYF. J is TRBJ2-3 and V is TRBV6-1; TCRdb reports TRBD1, a call that lacks DNA to check it against. This CDR3 comprises 16 residues. The germline CDR1 and CDR2 sequences are MNHNS and SASEGT.

The rearrangement links TRBV6-5 to TRBJ2-1; TCRdb lists TRBD2, though no DNA is available to test this call. Germline values: CDR1 MNHEY, CDR2 SVGAGI. The CDR3 covers 15 residues. The CDR3 sequence: CASSYRGTQRQEQFF.

The chain joins TRBV24-1 to TRBJ1-2. Germline values: CDR1 KGHDR, CDR2 SFDVKD. The CDR3 has 14 amino acids. The CDR3: CATSDAGRDYGYTF.

V is TRBV14 and J is TRBJ1-3; without DNA, the TCRdb call of TRBD1 cannot be checked. The CDR3 length is 18 residues. Germline V gene data show CDR1 as SGHDN and CDR2 as FVKESK. CDR3 in amino acids: CASSQGGDRAKPGNTIYF.

V and J are TRBV11-2 and TRBJ2-5; TCRdb lists TRBD2, though no DNA is available to test this call. Per the germline V gene, CDR1 is SGHAT and CDR2 is FQNNGV. The CDR3 loop spans 14 amino acids. This chain's CDR3 is CASSFIAGGQTQYF. Full variable domain (outside the CDR3, taken from reference TRBV11-2 and TRBJ2-5): EAGVAQSPRYKIIEKRQSVAFWCNPISGHATLYWYQQILGQGPKLLIQFQNNGVVDDSQLPKDRFSAERLKGVDSTLKIQPAKLEDSAVYLCASSFIAGGQTQYFGPGTRLLVL.

This sequence joins TRBV7-9 and TRBJ2-5; TCRdb names TRBD2, which stays unverified in the absence of DNA. This CDR3 is built from 15 residues. In germline, CDR1 is SEHNR, CDR2 FQNEAQ (reference sequence). CDR3 region: CASSPKRRVGETQYF. Looking up the rest from reference TRBV7-9 and TRBJ2-5 gives the full variable domain: DTGVSQNPRHKITKRGQNVTFRCDPISEHNRLYWYRQTLGQGPEFLTYFQNEAQLEKSRLLSDRFSAERPKGSFSTLEIQRTEQGDSAMYLCASSPKRRVGETQYFGPGTRLLVL.

The chain is built from TRBV5-1 and TRBJ2-1; TCRdb's D call, TRBD2, is unchecked because there is no DNA. From germline, CDR1 is SGHRS and CDR2 YFSETQ. This CDR3 has 16 residues. The CDR3 protein is CASSLGLAYSYNEQFF.

The chain employs TRBV3-1 and TRBJ2-2. CDR1 is LGHDT, CDR2 YNNKEL, per germline (reference sequence). The CDR3 extends over 15 amino acids. The CDR3 sequence is CASSQLDSNTGELFF.

The V call is TRBV12-3 or TRBV12-4, the J call TRBJ2-3; no DNA is available, so the TRBD2 call from TCRdb remains unchecked. The CDR3 contains 19 residues. The CDR3 sequence: CASSLGNPERQLGPDTQYF.

J is TRBJ2-3 and V is TRBV19; lacking DNA, the TRBD1 call made by TCRdb goes unchecked. Germline CDR1 is LNHDA and CDR2 is SQIVND (reference sequence). CDR3 length: 15 amino acids. CDR3 loop: CASSIWTGNTDTQYF.

This rearrangement joins TRBV12-3 or TRBV12-4 to TRBJ2-7; TCRdb returns TRBD1, unconfirmable since there is no DNA. The CDR3 extends over 15 amino acids. CDR3 residues: CASSPGAFGYYEQYF.

This chain links TRBV27 with TRBJ1-1; TCRdb names TRBD1, which stays unverified in the absence of DNA. Germline V gives CDR1 MNHEY, CDR2 SMNVEV (reference sequence). The CDR3 has 13 residues. The CDR3 region is CASRDRGGTEAFF.

This chain uses TRBV12-3 or TRBV12-4 with TRBJ1-4; checking the TCRdb D call of TRBD1 is not possible without DNA. This CDR3 spans 14 amino acids. The CDR3 here is CASRPGQGTQKLFF.

V is TRBV2 and J is TRBJ2-1; TCRdb returns TRBD2, unconfirmable since there is no DNA. Germline V gives CDR1 SNHLY, CDR2 FYNNEI. The CDR3 has 15 amino acids. CDR3: CASSFIRGGRNEQFF.

This chain links TRBV20-1 with TRBJ1-2; TCRdb outputs TRBD1, but without DNA this stays unchecked. Germline V lookup: CDR1 DFQATT, CDR2 SNEGSKA (reference sequence). CDR3 length: 13 residues. CDR3 region: CSASREGAGGYTF.

The chain carries TRBV5-5 and TRBJ2-1; TCRdb's D gene call, TRBD2, goes unchecked for lack of DNA. Germline assignment: CDR1 SGHKS and CDR2 YYEKEE (reference sequence). The CDR3 totals 11 residues. The CDR3 loop is CASSLERIEFF.

The genes are TRBV28 and TRBJ2-3; the D call from TCRdb, TRBD2, cannot be confirmed without DNA. CDR1 and CDR2 (germline): MDHEN, SYDVKM. CDR3 size: 16 residues. This CDR3 reads CASSSSWGRGRDTQYF.

This chain connects TRBV20-1 to TRBJ1-1; TCRdb selects TRBD1, and the lack of DNA leaves this call unchecked. The CDR3 is 14 residues long. Germline assignment: CDR1 DFQATT and CDR2 SNEGSKA (reference sequence). The chain's CDR3 is CSARDHGTGHGAFF.

The V and J genes are TRBV4-1 and TRBJ2-7; there is no DNA to check the TCRdb D call of TRBD1. The CDR3 spans 17 residues. Germline assignment: CDR1 MGHRA and CDR2 YSYEKL. The CDR3 sequence is CASSQDLVPGRDREQYF.

V gene TRBV29-1 combines with J gene TRBJ1-2. The CDR3 totals 16 residues. Germline CDR1 reads SQVTM; CDR2 reads ANQGSEA. CDR3 sequence reads: CSVEAPTGARGNGYTF. The whole variable domain, remainder taken from reference TRBV29-1 and TRBJ1-2, is SAVISQKPSRDICQRGTSLTIQCQVDSQVTMMFWYRQQPGQSLTLIATANQGSEATYESGFVIDKFPISRPNLTFSTLTVSNMSPEDSSIYLCSVEAPTGARGNGYTFGSGTRLTVV.

The chain employs TRBV12-3 or TRBV12-4 and TRBJ1-6; the D gene TCRdb calls, TRBD1, cannot be checked with no DNA. CDR3 length equals 13 residues. CDR3 sequence: CASSPGQPAPLHF.

This rearrangement joins TRBV6-1 to TRBJ2-2; TCRdb proposes TRBD1, but this gene call is untestable without DNA. This CDR3 comprises 15 residues. Looked up from germline, CDR1 is MNHNS and CDR2 is SASEGT. CDR3 region: CASTSRRGRTGELFF.

V gene TRBV6-5 combines with J gene TRBJ2-1; lacking DNA, the TRBD2 call made by TCRdb goes unchecked. Germline values: CDR1 MNHEY, CDR2 SVGAGI. The length of the CDR3 is 18 residues. The chain's CDR3 is CASSYPDLTRPPENEQFF.

The chain combines TRBV5-1 with TRBJ1-3. The germline CDR1 and CDR2 sequences are SGHRS and YFSETQ. The CDR3 has 16 residues. The CDR3 region is CASSLVGDFGGNTIYF.

The chain uses TRBV29-1 and TRBJ2-1; checking the TCRdb D call of TRBD1 is not possible without DNA. Germline V CDR1 and CDR2: SQVTM, ANQGSEA. The CDR3 is 18 residues long. The CDR3 is CSSTRQGQAGSSYNEQFF.

The V and J genes are TRBV27 and TRBJ2-5. Germline CDR1 and CDR2: MNHEY and SMNVEV (reference sequence). The CDR3 runs 16 residues. The CDR3 protein is CASRPLASTTQETQYF.